This entry lists 24 T cell receptor beta chains sequenced from one sample in a study of T cell repertoires in cytomegalovirus infection. TCRdb re-analysed the reads in MiXCR, keeping a single row per CDR3 protein. The profile shows roughly 140,000 distinct CDR3 sequences, 20% to 25% of them singletons. Sequences were obtained from PBMCs. The receptors come from a human donor in good health (CMV status not recorded). Some clones in this sample may be carry-over from other donors' samples.

The chain joins TRBV6-1 to TRBJ1-2; D uncertain. Per germline, CDR1 MNHNS and CDR2 SASEGT. Trimming cost V 1 base and J 4 bases, with 7 bases left between them. There are 13 residues in the CDR3. This CDR3 is CASSEGQVYGYTF. The CDR3 DNA reads as TGTGCCAGCAGTGAAGGGCAGGTCTATGGCTACACCTTC.

Ten or more counts support this clonotype. This sequence joins TRBV7-8 and TRBJ2-7; 9 bases line up with TRBD2. The CDR3 is 16 residues long. Looked up from germline, CDR1 is SGHVS and CDR2 is FQNEAQ. Unmatched junction bases numbered 10, after V lost 4 bases and J lost 3 bases. In DNA form, the CDR3 reads TGTGCCAGCAGCTATATCCTTAGCGGGGGCCACTACGAGCAGTACTTC. This encodes CASSYILSGGHYEQYF.

This clonotype showed up many times. The V gene is TRBV7-6, the J gene TRBJ2-3; D may be TRBD2 (7 bases). The germline V gene encodes CDR1 SGHVS and CDR2 FNYEAQ. Trimming removed 0 bases from V and 2 bases from J, with 21 bases in between. This CDR3 has 19 amino acids. CDR3 nucleotides: TGTGCCAGCAGCTTAGCGTCTGCGGGGGCCCAGTTAAACACAGATACGCAGTATTTT. Its translation is CASSLASAGAQLNTDTQYF.

In this sample, this clonotype turned up many times. This chain links TRBV7-8 with TRBJ2-7; the D is unclear. The CDR3 has 14 residues. Trimming removed 4 bases from V and 1 base from J, with 11 bases in between. Germline V lookup: CDR1 SGHVS, CDR2 FQNEAQ. CDR3 sequence reads: CASSSDWVSYEQYF. CDR3 sequence (DNA): TGTGCCAGCAGCTCCGACTGGGTTTCCTACGAGCAGTACTTC.

This clonotype was recorded many times. The chain joins TRBV28 to TRBJ2-3; D not certain. The V and J ends lost 4 bases and 3 bases respectively, with 14 bases between them. The germline gives CDR1 MDHEN, CDR2 SYDVKM. There are 15 residues in the CDR3. The chain's CDR3 is CASSSLRIRTDTQYF. The CDR3 DNA reads TGTGCCAGCAGTTCTCTGAGGATCCGTACAGATACGCAGTATTTT. The variable domain in full, with the rest retrieved from reference TRBV28 and TRBJ2-3, is DVKVTQSSRYLVKRTGEKVFLECVQDMDHENMFWYRQDPGLGLRLIYFSYDVKMKEKGDIPEGYSVSREKKERFSLILESASTNQTSMYLCASSSLRIRTDTQYFGPGTRLTVL.

Written as DNA, the CDR3 is TGTGCCAGTAGTCCCCGAGGGGTGAGGTACACTGAAGCTTTCTTT. Translating gives CASSPRGVRYTEAFF. This chain uses TRBV19 with TRBJ1-1; possible D gene TRBD1, 5 bases. The germline V and J ends were trimmed by 5 bases and 3 bases, with 16 bases remaining between them. The CDR3 sequence is 15 residues long. Germline V gene lookup returns CDR1 LNHDA and CDR2 SQIVND (reference sequence). The complete variable domain, with remaining parts taken from reference TRBV19 and TRBJ1-1, reads DGGITQSPKYLFRKEGQNVTLSCEQNLNHDAMYWYRQDPGQGLRLIYYSQIVNDFQKGDIAEGYSVSREKKESFPLTVTSAQKNPTAFYLCASSPRGVRYTEAFFGQGTRLTVV.

A few counts support this clonotype. V gene TRBV19 combines with J gene TRBJ2-5; 7 bases fit TRBD1. Trimming at V came to 1 base and at J to 7 bases, leaving 9 bases not matched to a gene. The CDR3 totals 15 residues. The V gene's germline CDR1 is LNHDA and CDR2 SQIVND (reference sequence). For the CDR3, the DNA is TGTGCCAGTAGTATAGCCCCGGACAGGACTGGGACCCAGTACTTC. It translates to CASSIAPDRTGTQYF.

This clonotype showed up just a few times. The chain carries TRBV11-3 and TRBJ1-1; D gene uncertain. This CDR3 region has 16 residues. Germline V gene sequence: CDR1 SGHNT, CDR2 YENEEA. Trimming stripped 5 bases from V and 0 bases from J, with 16 bases between. The CDR3 nucleotides read TGTGCCAGCAGCCCCTTCATTAGACGGCTGAACACTGAAGCTTTCTTT. It translates to CASSPFIRRLNTEAFF.

The chain's CDR3 is CASSQAVFSGNTIYF. CDR3 sequence (DNA): TGCGCCAGCAGCCAAGCGGTGTTCTCTGGAAACACCATATATTTT. V and J are TRBV4-3 and TRBJ1-3; D unclear. The V and J ends lost 1 base and 0 bases respectively, with 7 bases between them. Germline CDR1 and CDR2: LGHNA and YSLEER. The CDR3 loop spans 15 amino acids.

This clonotype was seen at least ten times. As DNA, the CDR3 is TGTGCCAGCAGCTTAGCTTGGGGGGGGCTCAGGGAGACCCAGTACTTC. Translation: CASSLAWGGLRETQYF. The genes are TRBV7-8 and TRBJ2-5, with D tentatively TRBD2 (7 bases). This CDR3 contains 16 residues. Germline values: CDR1 SGHVS, CDR2 FQNEAQ. The germline V and J ends were trimmed by 0 bases and 5 bases, with 16 bases remaining between them.

This clonotype has a handful of counts. The CDR3 reads CASTPRNTEAFF. The CDR3 DNA is TGTGCCAGCACCCCGAGGAACACTGAAGCTTTCTTT. The chain carries TRBV28 and TRBJ1-1; D unresolved. The CDR3 sequence is 12 residues long. Germline loops: CDR1 MDHEN, CDR2 SYDVKM. V lost 7 bases, J lost 1 base, and 7 bases lay in between.

This clonotype was seen many times. The rearrangement links TRBV11-2 to TRBJ1-2; TRBD1 might be the D (6 bases). Looked up from germline, CDR1 is SGHAT and CDR2 is FQNNGV. Trimming took off 5 bases at V and 7 bases at J, with 17 bases between the two ends. This CDR3 spans 14 amino acids. The CDR3: CASSAPGGRSGYTF. CDR3 in DNA: TGTGCCAGCAGCGCCCCCGGGGGCCGGTCTGGCTACACCTTC.

The chain has TRBV27 and TRBJ2-7, with TRBD2 as a possible D gene (6 bases). Per germline, CDR1 MNHEY and CDR2 SMNVEV (reference sequence). V was shortened by 4 bases and J by 6 bases, with 16 bases between the two germline ends. The CDR3 length is 14 residues. The CDR3 DNA reads TGTGCCAGCAGTTATGCGGGAAAGTTGGGCGAGCAGTACTTC. Translated, it gives CASSYAGKLGEQYF.

This clonotype was counted many times. The J gene is TRBJ2-5, the V gene TRBV7-3; tentative D call: TRBD2 (5 bases). Trimming shortened V by 2 bases and J by 4 bases, and 8 bases separated the two germline ends. The CDR3 extends over 13 amino acids. Germline V gene data show CDR1 as SGHTA and CDR2 as FQGTGA. The CDR3 DNA follows: TGTGCCAGCAGCTTAGAGGGCGGAGAGACCCAGTACTTC. Translated, it gives CASSLEGGETQYF.

The chain recombines TRBV28 with TRBJ2-6, with 9 bases aligning to TRBD1. The CDR3 covers 15 residues. Germline CDR1 and CDR2: MDHEN and SYDVKM. Trimming at V came to 11 bases and at J to 2 bases, leaving 7 bases not matched to a gene. The CDR3: CALGQGKPGANVLTF. The CDR3 nucleotides read TGTGCCTTGGGACAGGGTAAACCTGGGGCCAACGTCCTGACTTTC.

Concerning this clonotype: Since a much larger clone is just one base distant, this may be a read error. The genes are TRBV7-2 and TRBJ2-5, with D possibly being TRBD1 (5 bases). The germline V gene encodes CDR1 SGHTA and CDR2 FQGNSA. CDR3 size: 14 residues. The CDR3 sequence: CASSVARQGETQYF. CDR3 bases: TGTGCCAGCAGCGTAGCCCGCCAGGGTGAGACCCAGTACTTC.

This clonotype was seen repeatedly, ten times or more. The rearrangement uses TRBV28 and TRBJ1-1; no firm D call. Trimming pared 6 bases from V and 1 base from J, leaving 6 bases between. Per germline, CDR1 MDHEN and CDR2 SYDVKM. The CDR3 length is 12 residues. The CDR3 loop is CASSLANTEAFF. The CDR3, as DNA: TGTGCCAGCAGCCTAGCGAACACTGAAGCTTTCTTT. Variable domain in full (rest from reference TRBV28 and TRBJ1-1): DVKVTQSSRYLVKRTGEKVFLECVQDMDHENMFWYRQDPGLGLRLIYFSYDVKMKEKGDIPEGYSVSREKKERFSLILESASTNQTSMYLCASSLANTEAFFGQGTRLTVV.

The table lists this clonotype with many counts. This sequence joins TRBV7-2 and TRBJ2-7; D may be TRBD1 or TRBD2 (6 bases each). CDR1 is SGHTA, CDR2 FQGNSA, per germline. The CDR3 is made up of 15 amino acids. With 1 base removed from V and 0 bases from J, the gap between germline ends came to 10 bases. The CDR3 loop is CASSLGRGSSYEQYF. In DNA, the CDR3 is TGTGCCAGCAGCTTAGGGAGGGGGAGCTCCTACGAGCAGTACTTC.

The rearrangement uses TRBV20-1 and TRBJ1-1; 10 bases fit TRBD1. With V trimmed by 5 bases and J by 4 bases, 1 base remained unmatched. CDR1 DFQATT and CDR2 SNEGSKA come from the germline V gene (reference sequence). The CDR3 consists of 12 residues. CDR3 sequence reads: CSARTGGTEAFF. CDR3 nucleotide sequence: TGCAGTGCTCGGACAGGGGGCACTGAAGCTTTCTTT.

This clonotype was seen a few times. This sequence joins TRBV28 and TRBJ1-1; a possible D gene is TRBD1 (5 bases). Trimming removed 4 bases from V and 4 bases from J, with 10 bases in between. Germline assignment: CDR1 MDHEN and CDR2 SYDVKM. This CDR3 has 13 residues. DNA of the CDR3: TGTGCCAGCAGTTCAGAGGGGCCCACTGAAGCTTTCTTT. It yields the protein CASSSEGPTEAFF.

A few counts support this clonotype. The genes are TRBV7-9 and TRBJ1-2; no clear D gene. The length of the CDR3 is 13 residues. V was pared by 4 bases and J by 4 bases, with 10 bases between. CDR1 is SEHNR and CDR2 is FQNEAQ in the germline V gene (reference sequence). CDR3: CASSSAGGYGYTF. The CDR3 DNA sequence: TGTGCCAGCAGCTCTGCCGGCGGCTATGGCTACACCTTC. The variable domain in full, completed from reference TRBV7-9 and TRBJ1-2, reads DTGVSQNPRHKITKRGQNVTFRCDPISEHNRLYWYRQTLGQGPEFLTYFQNEAQLEKSRLLSDRFSAERPKGSFSTLEIQRTEQGDSAMYLCASSSAGGYGYTFGSGTRLTVV.

This clonotype was observed at least ten times. The chain recombines TRBV7-8 with TRBJ1-3; 8 bases align to TRBD1. Germline assignment: CDR1 SGHVS and CDR2 FQNEAQ. J gave up 0 bases and V 5 bases, and 3 bases lay outside the gene matches. CDR3 length: 15 residues. CDR3 bases: TGTGCCAGCAGCCAAGGGACAGGCTCTGGAAACACCATATATTTT. Its translation is CASSQGTGSGNTIYF.

The rearrangement uses TRBV28 and TRBJ2-6; 9 bases agree with TRBD1. This CDR3 comprises 19 residues. Per the germline V gene, CDR1 is MDHEN and CDR2 is SYDVKM. The J segment lost 4 bases and the V segment lost 3 bases, leaving 13 bases of the junction unmatched. The CDR3: CASSFAQGAALQGANVLTF. In nucleotides, the CDR3 is TGTGCCAGCAGTTTCGCACAGGGGGCGGCCTTGCAAGGGGCCAACGTCCTGACTTTC.

This clonotype has a count of ten or more. V gene TRBV6-2 or TRBV6-3 combines with J gene TRBJ2-1, with D perhaps TRBD1 (6 bases). Germline V gene lookup returns CDR1 MNHEY and CDR2 SVGEGT. V was trimmed by 5 bases and J by 3 bases, leaving 20 bases between them. The CDR3 totals 17 residues. The CDR3 reads CASSTNPGHRLYNEQFF. CDR3 DNA: TGTGCCAGCAGTACCAATCCGGGACACCGTCTCTACAATGAGCAGTTCTTC.